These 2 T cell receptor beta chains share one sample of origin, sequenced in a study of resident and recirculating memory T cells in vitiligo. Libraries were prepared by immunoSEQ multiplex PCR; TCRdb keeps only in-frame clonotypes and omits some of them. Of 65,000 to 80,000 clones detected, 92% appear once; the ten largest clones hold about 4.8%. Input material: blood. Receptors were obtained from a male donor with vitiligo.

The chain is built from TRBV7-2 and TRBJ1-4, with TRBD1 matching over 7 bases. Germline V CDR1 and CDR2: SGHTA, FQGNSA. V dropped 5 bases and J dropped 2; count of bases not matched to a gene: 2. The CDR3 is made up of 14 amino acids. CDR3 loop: CASSKGGTNEKLFF. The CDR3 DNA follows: TGTGCCAGCAGCAAAGGGGGCACTAATGAAAAACTGTTTTTT.

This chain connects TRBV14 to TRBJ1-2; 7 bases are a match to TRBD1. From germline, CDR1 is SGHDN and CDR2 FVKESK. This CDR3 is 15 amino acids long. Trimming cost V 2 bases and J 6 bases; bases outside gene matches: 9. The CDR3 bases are TGTGCCAGCAGCCAATTACAGGGGATAGTCGATGGCTACACCTTC. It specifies CASSQLQGIVDGYTF.